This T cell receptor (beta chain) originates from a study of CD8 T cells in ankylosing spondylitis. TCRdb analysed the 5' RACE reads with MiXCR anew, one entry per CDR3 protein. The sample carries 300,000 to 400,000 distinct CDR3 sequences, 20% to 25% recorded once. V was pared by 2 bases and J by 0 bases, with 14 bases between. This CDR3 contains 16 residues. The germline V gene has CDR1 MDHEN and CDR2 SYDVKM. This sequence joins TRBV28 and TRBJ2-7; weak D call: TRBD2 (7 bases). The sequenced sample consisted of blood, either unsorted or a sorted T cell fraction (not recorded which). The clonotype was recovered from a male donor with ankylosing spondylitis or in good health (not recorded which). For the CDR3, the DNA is TGTGCCAGCAGTTTAGCTGGGGGGGACAACTCCTACGAGCAGTACTTC. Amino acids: CASSLAGGDNSYEQYF.